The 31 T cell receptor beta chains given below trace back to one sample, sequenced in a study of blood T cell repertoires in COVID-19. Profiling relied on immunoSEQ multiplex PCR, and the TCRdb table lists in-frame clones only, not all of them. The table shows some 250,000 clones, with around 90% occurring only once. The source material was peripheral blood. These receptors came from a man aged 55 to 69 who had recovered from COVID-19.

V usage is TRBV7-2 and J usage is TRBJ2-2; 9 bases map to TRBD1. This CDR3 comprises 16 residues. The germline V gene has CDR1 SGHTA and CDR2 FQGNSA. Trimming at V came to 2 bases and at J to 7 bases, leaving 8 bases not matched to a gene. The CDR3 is CASSLLGGQGSGELFF. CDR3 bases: TGTGCCAGCAGCTTATTAGGGGGACAGGGCAGCGGGGAGCTGTTTTTT.

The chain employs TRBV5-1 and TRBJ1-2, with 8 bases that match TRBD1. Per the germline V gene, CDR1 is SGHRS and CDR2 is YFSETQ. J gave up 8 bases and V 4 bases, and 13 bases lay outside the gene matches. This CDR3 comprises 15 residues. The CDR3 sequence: CASSPTKDRDNGYTF. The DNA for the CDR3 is TGCGCCAGCAGCCCCACCAAGGACAGGGATAACGGCTACACCTTC.

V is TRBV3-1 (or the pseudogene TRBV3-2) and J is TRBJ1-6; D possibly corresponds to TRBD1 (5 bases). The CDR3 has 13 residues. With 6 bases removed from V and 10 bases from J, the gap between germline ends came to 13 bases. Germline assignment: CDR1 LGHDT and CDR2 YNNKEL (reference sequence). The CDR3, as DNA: TGTGCCAGCAGACAAAGGGGTGCCTCACCCCTCCACTTT. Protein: CASRQRGASPLHF.

This CDR3 is CASSYGTSGNTIYF. In DNA form, the CDR3 reads TGTGCCAGCAGTTACGGGACTTCTGGAAACACCATATATTTT. The chain joins TRBV6-6 to TRBJ1-3; weak D call: TRBD1 (5 bases). This CDR3 has 14 residues. The ends were cut back, 2 bases at V and 1 base at J, with 6 bases in the middle. The germline V gene has CDR1 MNHNY and CDR2 SVGAGI (reference sequence).

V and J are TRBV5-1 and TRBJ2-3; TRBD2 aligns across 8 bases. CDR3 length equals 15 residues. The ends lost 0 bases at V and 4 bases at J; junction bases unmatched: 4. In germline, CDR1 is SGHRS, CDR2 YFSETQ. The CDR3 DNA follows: TGCGCCAGCAGCTTGGAGGACGGGAGGGCAGATACGCAGTATTTT. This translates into CASSLEDGRADTQYF.

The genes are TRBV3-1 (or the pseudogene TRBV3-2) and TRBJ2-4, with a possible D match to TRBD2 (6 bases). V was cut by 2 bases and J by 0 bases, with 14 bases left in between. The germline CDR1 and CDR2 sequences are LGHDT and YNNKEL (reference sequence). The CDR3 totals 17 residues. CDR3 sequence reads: CASSQWRATLAKNIQYF. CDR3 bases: TGTGCCAGCAGCCAATGGAGGGCGACCTTAGCCAAAAACATTCAGTACTTC.

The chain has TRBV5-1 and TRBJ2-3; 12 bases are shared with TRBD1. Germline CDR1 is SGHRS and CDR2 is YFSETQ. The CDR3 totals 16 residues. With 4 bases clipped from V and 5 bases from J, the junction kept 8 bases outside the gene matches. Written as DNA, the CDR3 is TGCGCCAGCAGCGGGCGGGGACAGGGGGCCAGAGATACGCAGTATTTT. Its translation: CASSGRGQGARDTQYF.

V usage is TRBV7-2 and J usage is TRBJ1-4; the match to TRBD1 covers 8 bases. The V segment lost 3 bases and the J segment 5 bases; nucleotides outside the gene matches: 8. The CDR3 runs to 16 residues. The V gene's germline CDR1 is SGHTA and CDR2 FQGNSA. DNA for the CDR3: TGTGCCAGCAGCTTTACGCGGACAGGGTTAAATGAAAAACTGTTTTTT. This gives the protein CASSFTRTGLNEKLFF. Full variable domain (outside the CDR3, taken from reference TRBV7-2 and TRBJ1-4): GAGVSQSPSNKVTEKGKDVELRCDPISGHTALYWYRQSLGQGLEFLIYFQGNSAPDKSGLPSDRFSAERTGGSVSTLTIQRTQQEDSAVYLCASSFTRTGLNEKLFFGSGTQLSVL.

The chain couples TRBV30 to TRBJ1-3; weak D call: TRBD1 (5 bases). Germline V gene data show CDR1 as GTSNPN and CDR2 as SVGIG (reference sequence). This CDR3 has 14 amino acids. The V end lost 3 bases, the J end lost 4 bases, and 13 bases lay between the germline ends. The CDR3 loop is CAWSPGGSGNTIYF. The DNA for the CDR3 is TGTGCCTGGAGCCCTGGGGGGTCCGGAAACACCATATATTTT.

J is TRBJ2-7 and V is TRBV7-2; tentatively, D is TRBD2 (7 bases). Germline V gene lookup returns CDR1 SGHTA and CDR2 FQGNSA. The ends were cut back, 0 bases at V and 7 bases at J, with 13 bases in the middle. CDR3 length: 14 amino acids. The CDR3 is CASSLAGRGGEQYF. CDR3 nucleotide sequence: TGTGCCAGCAGCTTAGCGGGCAGGGGAGGGGAGCAGTACTTC.

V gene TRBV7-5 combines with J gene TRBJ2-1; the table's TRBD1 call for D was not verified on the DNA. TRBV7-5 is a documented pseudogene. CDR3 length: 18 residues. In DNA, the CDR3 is TGTGCCAGATGCGCCAGGACGGTTAGAAAAGACAGCCGCAATGAGCAGTTCTTC. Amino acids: CARCARTVRKDSRNEQFF.

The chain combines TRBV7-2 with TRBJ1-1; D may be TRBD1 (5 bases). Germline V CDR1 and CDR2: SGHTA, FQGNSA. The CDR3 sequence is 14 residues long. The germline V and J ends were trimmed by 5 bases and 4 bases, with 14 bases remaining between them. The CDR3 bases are TGTGCCAGCAGCCGGGGGGTTGCGGGCACTGAAGCTTTCTTT. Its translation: CASSRGVAGTEAFF.

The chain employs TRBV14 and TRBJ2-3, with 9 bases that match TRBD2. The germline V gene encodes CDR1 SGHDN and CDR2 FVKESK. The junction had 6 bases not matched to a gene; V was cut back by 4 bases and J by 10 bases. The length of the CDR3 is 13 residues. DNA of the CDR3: TGTGCCAGCAGCCGATCCGGGACTAGCCCGCAGTATTTT. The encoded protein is CASSRSGTSPQYF.

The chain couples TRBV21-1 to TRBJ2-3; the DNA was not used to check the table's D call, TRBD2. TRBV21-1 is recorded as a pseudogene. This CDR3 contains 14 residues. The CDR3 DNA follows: TGTGCCAGCAGCAAAGGGGGGGTGGCAGATACGCAGTATTTT. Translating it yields CASSKGGVADTQYF.

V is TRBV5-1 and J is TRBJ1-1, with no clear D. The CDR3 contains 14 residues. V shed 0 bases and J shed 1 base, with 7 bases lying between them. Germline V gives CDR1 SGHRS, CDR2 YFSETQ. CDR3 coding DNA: TGCGCCAGCAGCTTGGTGGCAGGGAACACTGAAGCTTTCTTT. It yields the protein CASSLVAGNTEAFF.

CDR3 bases: TGTGCCAGCAGTACTCGACAGTATGGCTACACCTTC. Its protein product is CASSTRQYGYTF. The rearrangement uses TRBV6-5 and TRBJ1-2; D perhaps matches TRBD1 (5 bases). Trimming took off 5 bases at V and 5 bases at J, with 9 bases between the two ends. The CDR3 runs 12 residues. The germline V gene has CDR1 MNHEY and CDR2 SVGAGI.

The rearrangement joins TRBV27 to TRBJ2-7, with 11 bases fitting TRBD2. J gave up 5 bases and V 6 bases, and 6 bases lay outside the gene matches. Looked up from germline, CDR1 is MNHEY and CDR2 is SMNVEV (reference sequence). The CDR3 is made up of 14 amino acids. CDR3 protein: CASRRLAGWNEQYV. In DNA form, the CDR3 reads TGTGCCAGCAGACGACTAGCGGGGTGGAACGAGCAGTACGTC.

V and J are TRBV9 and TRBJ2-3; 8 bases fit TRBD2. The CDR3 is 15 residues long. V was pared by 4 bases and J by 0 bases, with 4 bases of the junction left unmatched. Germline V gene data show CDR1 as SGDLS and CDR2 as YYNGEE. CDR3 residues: CASSTRLASTDTQYF. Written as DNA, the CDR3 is TGTGCCAGCAGCACGAGACTAGCGAGCACAGATACGCAGTATTTT.

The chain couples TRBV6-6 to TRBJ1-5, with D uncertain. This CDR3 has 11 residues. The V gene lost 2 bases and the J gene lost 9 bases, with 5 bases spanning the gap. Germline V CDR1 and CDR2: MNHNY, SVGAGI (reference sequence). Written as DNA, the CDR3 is TGTGCCAGCAGTTACATATGGCCCCAGCATTTT. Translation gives CASSYIWPQHF.

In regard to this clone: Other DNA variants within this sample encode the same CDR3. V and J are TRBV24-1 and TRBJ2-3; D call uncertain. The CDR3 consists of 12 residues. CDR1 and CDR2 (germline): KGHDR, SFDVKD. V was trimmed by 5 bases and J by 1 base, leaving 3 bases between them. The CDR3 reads CATSGGTDTQYF. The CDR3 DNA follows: TGTGCCACCAGTGGCGGCACAGATACGCAGTATTTT.

The CDR3 nucleotides are TGTGCCAGCAGCGTAGCCCAGGGTAGGGTACAAAATGAGCAGTTCTTC. Protein sequence: CASSVAQGRVQNEQFF. V is TRBV9 and J is TRBJ2-1, with TRBD1 as a possible D gene (5 bases). CDR3 length: 16 amino acids. CDR1 is SGDLS and CDR2 is YYNGEE in the germline V gene. With 0 bases removed from V and 7 bases from J, the gap between germline ends came to 17 bases. The complete variable domain, with remaining parts taken from reference TRBV9 and TRBJ2-1, reads DSGVTQTPKHLITATGQRVTLRCSPRSGDLSVYWYQQSLDQGLQFLIQYYNGEERAKGNILERFSAQQFPDLHSELNLSSLELGDSALYFCASSVAQGRVQNEQFFGPGTRLTVL.

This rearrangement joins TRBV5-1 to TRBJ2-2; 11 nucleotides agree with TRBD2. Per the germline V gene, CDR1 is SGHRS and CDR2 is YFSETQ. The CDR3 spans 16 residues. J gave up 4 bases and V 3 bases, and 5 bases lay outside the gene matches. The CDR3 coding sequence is TGCGCCAGCAGCTCCGGGACTAGCGGTCTCACCGGGGAGCTGTTTTTT. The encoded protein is CASSSGTSGLTGELFF.

The CDR3 DNA reads as TGCGCCAGCAGTGAGAGGAGGTCCCATCGGAGGAATCAGCCCCAGCATTTT. Its translation: CASSERRSHRRNQPQHF. V usage is TRBV10-1 and J usage is TRBJ1-5; no clear D gene. The CDR3 runs 17 residues. Germline lookup yields CDR1 WNHNN and CDR2 SYGVQD (reference sequence). V lost 2 bases to trimming and J lost 4 bases, with 18 bases between them.

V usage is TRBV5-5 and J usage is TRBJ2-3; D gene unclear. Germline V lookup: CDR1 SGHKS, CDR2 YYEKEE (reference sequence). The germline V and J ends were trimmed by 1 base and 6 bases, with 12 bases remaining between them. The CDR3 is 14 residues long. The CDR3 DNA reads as TGTGCCAGCAGCTTGTCCCAAACCCGGGATACGCAGTATTTT. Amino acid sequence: CASSLSQTRDTQYF.

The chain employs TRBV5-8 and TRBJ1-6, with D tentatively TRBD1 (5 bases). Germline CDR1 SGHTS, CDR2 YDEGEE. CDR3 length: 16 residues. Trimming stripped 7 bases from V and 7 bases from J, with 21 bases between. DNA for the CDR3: TGTGCCAGCCTCCGTTCGAGCAGGGATTACAATTCACCCCTCCACTTT. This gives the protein CASLRSSRDYNSPLHF.

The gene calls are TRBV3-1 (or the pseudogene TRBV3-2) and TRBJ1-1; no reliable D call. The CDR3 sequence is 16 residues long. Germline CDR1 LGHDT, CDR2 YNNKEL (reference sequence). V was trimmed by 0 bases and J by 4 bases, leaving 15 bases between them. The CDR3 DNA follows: TGTGCCAGCAGCCAAGATCTTTACGGAGGGATCACTGAAGCTTTCTTT. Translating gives CASSQDLYGGITEAFF.

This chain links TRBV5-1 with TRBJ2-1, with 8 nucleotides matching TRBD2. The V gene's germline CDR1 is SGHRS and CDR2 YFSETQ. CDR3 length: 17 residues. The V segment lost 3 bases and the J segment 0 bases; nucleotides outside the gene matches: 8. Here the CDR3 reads CASSYGTSWSSYNEQFF. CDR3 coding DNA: TGCGCCAGCAGCTACGGGACTAGTTGGAGCTCCTACAATGAGCAGTTCTTC.

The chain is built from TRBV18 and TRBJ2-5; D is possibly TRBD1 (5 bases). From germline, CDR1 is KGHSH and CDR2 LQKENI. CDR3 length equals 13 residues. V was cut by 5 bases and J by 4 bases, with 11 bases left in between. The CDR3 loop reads CASSAQGRETQYF. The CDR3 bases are TGTGCCAGCTCAGCTCAGGGTAGAGAGACCCAGTACTTC.

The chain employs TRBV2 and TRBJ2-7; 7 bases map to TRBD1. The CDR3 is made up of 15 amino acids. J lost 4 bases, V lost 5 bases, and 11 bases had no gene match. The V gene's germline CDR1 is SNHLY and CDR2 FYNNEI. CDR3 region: CASSYFEGASYEQYF. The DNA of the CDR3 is TGTGCCAGCAGTTATTTTGAGGGGGCTTCGTACGAGCAGTACTTC.

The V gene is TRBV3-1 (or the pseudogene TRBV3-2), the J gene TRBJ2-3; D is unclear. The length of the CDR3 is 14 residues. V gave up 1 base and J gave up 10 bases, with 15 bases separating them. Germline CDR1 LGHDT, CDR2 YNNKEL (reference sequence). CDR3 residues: CASSQGIASEAQYF. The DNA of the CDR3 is TGTGCCAGCAGCCAAGGGATTGCCTCTGAGGCGCAGTATTTT.

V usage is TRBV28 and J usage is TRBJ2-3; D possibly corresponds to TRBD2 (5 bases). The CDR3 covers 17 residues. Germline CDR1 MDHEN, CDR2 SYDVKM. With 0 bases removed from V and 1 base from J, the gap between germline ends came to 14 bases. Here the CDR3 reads CASSLWRASSRTDTQYF. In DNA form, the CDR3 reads TGTGCCAGCAGTTTATGGAGGGCTAGCTCTCGCACAGATACGCAGTATTTT.